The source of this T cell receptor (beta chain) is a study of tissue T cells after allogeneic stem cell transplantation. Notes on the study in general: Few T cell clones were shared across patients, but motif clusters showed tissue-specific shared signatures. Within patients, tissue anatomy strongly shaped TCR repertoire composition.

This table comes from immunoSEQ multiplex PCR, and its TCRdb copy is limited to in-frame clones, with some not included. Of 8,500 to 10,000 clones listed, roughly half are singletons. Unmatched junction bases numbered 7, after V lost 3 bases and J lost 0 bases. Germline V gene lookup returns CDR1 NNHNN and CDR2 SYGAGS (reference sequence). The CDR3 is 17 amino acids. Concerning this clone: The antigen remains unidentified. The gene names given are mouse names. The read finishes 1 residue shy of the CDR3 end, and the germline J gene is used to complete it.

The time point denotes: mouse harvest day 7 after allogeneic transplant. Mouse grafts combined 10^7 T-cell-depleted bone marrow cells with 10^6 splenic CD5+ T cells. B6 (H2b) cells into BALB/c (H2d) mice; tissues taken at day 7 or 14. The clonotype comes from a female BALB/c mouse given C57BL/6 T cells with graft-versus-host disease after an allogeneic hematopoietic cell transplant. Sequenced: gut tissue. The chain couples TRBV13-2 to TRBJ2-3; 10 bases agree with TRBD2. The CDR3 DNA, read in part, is TGTGCCAGCGGTGTTCCGGACTGGGGGTCTAGTGCAGAAACGCTGTAT. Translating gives CASGVPDWGSSAETLY. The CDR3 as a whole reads CASGVPDWGSSAETLYF.